The clone carrying this T cell receptor beta chain was recorded a few times. Antigen unknown. Only in-frame clones appear in the TCRdb table, and some are missing; sequencing was by immunoSEQ multiplex PCR. The repertoire consists of 59,000 or so clones, with nearly 90% occurring once and the leading ten covering over 12%. The data belong to a study of cytomegalovirus exposure and HLA in healthy donors. Study context: The roughly 120 validation repertoires, a later analysis reported, used the same platform as the 550 to 800 first-cohort repertoires. Study-level results: A later analysis found first-cohort TCR clusters tended to co-occur in the 90 to 150 validation repertoires.

The TCR sequence derives from a woman aged 18-29 years in good health and CMV-seronegative. The sequenced sample consisted of PBMCs.

The CDR3 DNA sequence: TGTGCCAGCCGATCTCGACAGGACTCCTACGAGCAGTACTTC. Protein product: CASRSRQDSYEQYF. V usage is TRBV5-4 and J usage is TRBJ2-7, with D possibly being TRBD1 (6 bases). The CDR3 is made up of 14 amino acids. Germline V gene data show CDR1 as SGHNT and CDR2 as YYREEE (reference sequence). Trimming stripped 7 bases from V and 0 bases from J, with 14 bases between.